This section outlines one TCR beta chain sequence together with its context. Its matching antigen is unknown. The data originate from a study of cytomegalovirus exposure and HLA in healthy donors. Study-wide points: Donor immune exposure was known only as CMV serostatus. The listing of 150 to 200 TCR beta chains classed them as cytomegalovirus-associated.

Unrecorded immune exposure was likely among donors, who were nominally healthy when sampled. 13 Jbeta primers and 60 Vbeta primers were used for the PCR. Profiled with immunoSEQ multiplex PCR; TCRdb holds only in-frame clones, not every one. The profile shows about 160,000 clones, roughly 81% of them singletons. This sequence was found in a man between 18 and 29 years old in good health and CMV-seropositive. The sequenced sample consisted of PBMCs.

The CDR3 spells CASSQEEGSYNEQFF. In DNA, the CDR3 is TGTGCCAGCAGCCAAGAGGAGGGCTCCTACAATGAGCAGTTCTTC. V usage is TRBV4-2 and J usage is TRBJ2-1; weak D call: TRBD2 (6 bases). From germline, CDR1 is LGHNA and CDR2 YNFKEQ. V shed 0 bases and J shed 0 bases, with 6 bases lying between them. The CDR3 runs to 15 residues.